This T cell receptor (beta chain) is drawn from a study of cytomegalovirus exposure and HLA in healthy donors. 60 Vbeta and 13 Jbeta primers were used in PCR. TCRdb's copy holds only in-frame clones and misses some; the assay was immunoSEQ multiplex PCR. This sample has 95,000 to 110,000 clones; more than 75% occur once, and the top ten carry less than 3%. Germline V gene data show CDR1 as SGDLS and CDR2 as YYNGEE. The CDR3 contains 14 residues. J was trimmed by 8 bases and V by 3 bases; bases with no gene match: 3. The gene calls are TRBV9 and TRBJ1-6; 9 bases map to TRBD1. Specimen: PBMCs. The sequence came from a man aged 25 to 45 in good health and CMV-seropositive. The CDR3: CASSATGGDSPLHF. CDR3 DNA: TGTGCCAGCAGCGCGACAGGGGGTGATTCACCCCTCCACTTT.